This entry lists 17 T cell receptor beta chains sequenced from one sample in a study of blood T cell repertoires in COVID-19. Profiled with immunoSEQ multiplex PCR; TCRdb holds only in-frame clones, not every one. The sample records some 90,000 clones, around 88% being singletons. The sequenced material came from peripheral blood. These receptors all stem from a woman in her sixties or seventies with COVID-19, enrolled during active disease.

The rearrangement links TRBV18 to TRBJ1-2; D perhaps matches TRBD1 (6 bases). V was clipped by 6 bases and J by 4 bases, with 18 bases between them. The CDR3 is 15 residues long. Germline lookup yields CDR1 KGHSH and CDR2 LQKENI. The CDR3, as DNA: TGTGCCAGCTCCCTTCAGGACAGATCAAGCTATGGCTACACCTTC. It specifies CASSLQDRSSYGYTF.

The rearrangement joins TRBV15 to TRBJ2-3; D ambiguous. The CDR3 length is 14 residues. Germline V gene sequence: CDR1 LNHNV, CDR2 YYDKDF (reference sequence). With 0 bases removed from V and 4 bases from J, the gap between germline ends came to 8 bases. In DNA form, the CDR3 reads TGTGCCACCAGCAGAGATCCGACTCCAGATACGCAGTATTTT. Translating gives CATSRDPTPDTQYF.

The V and J genes are TRBV18 and TRBJ1-3; D perhaps matches TRBD1 (5 bases). The ends were cut back, 10 bases at V and 1 base at J, with 20 bases in the middle. The CDR3 is 16 residues long. Germline CDR1 KGHSH, CDR2 LQKENI. CDR3 amino acids: CANSTDTARSGNTIYF. The CDR3 coding sequence is TGTGCCAACTCGACAGACACAGCCCGGTCTGGAAACACCATATATTTT.

The chain recombines TRBV4-3 with TRBJ1-5; no reliable D call. The V end lost 0 bases, the J end lost 4 bases, and 10 bases lay between the germline ends. Germline lookup yields CDR1 LGHNA and CDR2 YSLEER. The CDR3 contains 15 residues. The CDR3: CASSQDRTVNQPQHF. CDR3 nucleotide sequence: TGCGCCAGCAGCCAAGATCGGACTGTTAATCAGCCCCAGCATTTT.

The chain uses TRBV4-1 and TRBJ1-2, with D unclear. Germline V gives CDR1 MGHRA, CDR2 YSYEKL. The CDR3 is 14 amino acids. With 0 bases removed from V and 4 bases from J, the gap between germline ends came to 9 bases. CDR3 amino acids: CASSQERGPYGYTF. CDR3 nucleotides: TGCGCCAGCAGCCAAGAGCGGGGTCCCTATGGCTACACCTTC.

The chain employs TRBV12-3 or TRBV12-4 and TRBJ1-1, with D unclear. V was clipped by 4 bases and J by 8 bases, with 11 bases between them. CDR3 size: 12 residues. The CDR3 sequence: CASSSTQEEAFF. CDR3 DNA sequence: TGTGCCAGCAGTTCGACACAAGAAGAAGCTTTCTTT.

The rearrangement joins TRBV28 to TRBJ2-5; possible D gene TRBD1, 6 bases. CDR1 is MDHEN and CDR2 is SYDVKM in the germline V gene. V gave up 2 bases and J gave up 0 bases, with 10 bases separating them. CDR3 size: 15 residues. CDR3 amino acids: CASSLPGTNQETQYF. CDR3 in DNA: TGTGCCAGCAGTTTACCCGGGACAAACCAAGAGACCCAGTACTTC.

V is TRBV7-9 and J is TRBJ1-2, with D uncertain. Trimming removed 5 bases at V and 6 bases at J, with 13 bases between. CDR3 length: 13 residues. CDR1 and CDR2 from the germline V gene are SEHNR and FQNEAQ (reference sequence). CDR3 sequence: CASSPSSLDGYTF. The CDR3 bases are TGTGCCAGCAGCCCTAGTTCCCTGGATGGCTACACCTTC.

The V and J genes are TRBV5-6 and TRBJ1-1; 8 bases map to TRBD1. V lost 3 bases, J lost 3 bases, and 7 bases stayed unmatched. CDR1 and CDR2 from the germline V gene are SGHDT and YYEEEE. This CDR3 has 15 residues. CDR3 DNA sequence: TGTGCCAGCAGCTCGAATGACAGGGGCTACACTGAAGCTTTCTTT. This translates into CASSSNDRGYTEAFF.

The chain has TRBV5-5 and TRBJ2-5, with TRBD2 matching 7 bases. Germline V CDR1 and CDR2: SGHKS, YYEKEE (reference sequence). CDR3 size: 14 residues. V was clipped by 2 bases and J by 7 bases; unmatched bases: 8. CDR3 sequence (DNA): TGTGCCAGCAGCTTATTTACTAGCGCTGCGACCCAGTACTTC. Amino acids: CASSLFTSAATQYF.

The V and J genes are TRBV4-2 and TRBJ1-2; D remains ambiguous. Germline assignment: CDR1 LGHNA and CDR2 YNFKEQ. This CDR3 is built from 16 residues. Trimming stripped 0 bases from V and 5 bases from J, with 16 bases between. This CDR3 reads CASSQDLRQREYGYTF. The CDR3 nucleotides are TGTGCCAGCAGCCAAGATCTTCGACAACGCGAATATGGCTACACCTTC.

This clone is a singleton in its sample. This sequence joins TRBV19 and TRBJ1-2; no firm D call. The CDR3 runs 14 residues. V was clipped by 5 bases and J by 4 bases, with 14 bases between them. CDR1 is LNHDA, CDR2 SQIVND, per germline (reference sequence). The CDR3 protein is CASSANGVTYGYTF. CDR3 coding DNA: TGTGCCAGTAGTGCTAACGGTGTAACCTATGGCTACACCTTC.

The rearrangement uses TRBV5-6 and TRBJ1-5; TRBD1 might be the D (6 bases). V gave up 4 bases and J gave up 8 bases, with 13 bases separating them. Germline CDR1 SGHDT, CDR2 YYEEEE. The CDR3 totals 13 residues. The DNA for the CDR3 is TGTGCCAGCAGCAGAAACAGGGTCGAGCCCCAGCATTTT. Protein: CASSRNRVEPQHF.

The rearrangement uses TRBV6-5 and TRBJ1-2, with 9 bases matching TRBD1. CDR1 and CDR2 from the germline V gene are MNHEY and SVGAGI. This CDR3 region has 16 residues. J was trimmed by 4 bases and V by 2 bases; bases with no gene match: 8. This CDR3 reads CASSYGTGRFAYGYTF. CDR3 bases: TGTGCCAGCAGTTACGGGACAGGGCGATTCGCCTATGGCTACACCTTC.

The chain employs TRBV30 and TRBJ1-3; maybe TRBD1 (6 bases). CDR3 size: 14 residues. Trimming shortened V by 0 bases and J by 4 bases, and 10 bases separated the two germline ends. CDR1 GTSNPN and CDR2 SVGIG come from the germline V gene (reference sequence). DNA for the CDR3: TGTGCCTGGAGTGTAGGGACACTAGGAAACACCATATATTTT. As protein: CAWSVGTLGNTIYF.

The chain uses TRBV4-2 and TRBJ2-5; possibly TRBD2 for D (6 bases). The CDR3 runs to 16 residues. Trimming pared 1 base from V and 1 base from J, leaving 13 bases between. Germline lookup yields CDR1 LGHNA and CDR2 YNFKEQ. Here the CDR3 reads CASSQVDRDFQETQYF. The CDR3 DNA sequence: TGTGCCAGCAGCCAAGTGGACCGGGACTTCCAAGAGACCCAGTACTTC.

This clone was observed once. J is TRBJ1-1 and V is TRBV2; no firm D call. The CDR3 contains 11 residues. Trimming took off 1 base at V and 6 bases at J, with 3 bases between the two ends. Germline V gene data show CDR1 as SNHLY and CDR2 as FYNNEI. The CDR3 region is CASSEVAEAFF. For the CDR3, the DNA is TGTGCCAGCAGTGAAGTCGCTGAAGCTTTCTTT.